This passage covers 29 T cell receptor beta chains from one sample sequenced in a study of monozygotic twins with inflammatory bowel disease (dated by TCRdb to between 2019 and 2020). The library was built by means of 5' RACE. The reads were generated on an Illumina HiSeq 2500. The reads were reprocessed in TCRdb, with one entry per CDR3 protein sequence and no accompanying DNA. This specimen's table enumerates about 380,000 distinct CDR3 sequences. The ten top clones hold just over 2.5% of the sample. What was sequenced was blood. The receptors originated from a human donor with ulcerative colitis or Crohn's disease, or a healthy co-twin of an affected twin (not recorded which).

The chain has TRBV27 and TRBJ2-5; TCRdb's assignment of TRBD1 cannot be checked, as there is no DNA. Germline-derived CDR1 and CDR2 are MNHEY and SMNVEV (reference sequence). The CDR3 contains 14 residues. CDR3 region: CASSLIRAGATQYF.

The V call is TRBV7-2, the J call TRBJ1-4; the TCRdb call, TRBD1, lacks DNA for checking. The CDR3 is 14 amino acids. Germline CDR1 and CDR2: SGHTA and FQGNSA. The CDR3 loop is CASSLTGPNEKLFF. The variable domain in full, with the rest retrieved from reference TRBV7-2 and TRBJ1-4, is GAGVSQSPSNKVTEKGKDVELRCDPISGHTALYWYRQSLGQGLEFLIYFQGNSAPDKSGLPSDRFSAERTGGSVSTLTIQRTQQEDSAVYLCASSLTGPNEKLFFGSGTQLSVL.

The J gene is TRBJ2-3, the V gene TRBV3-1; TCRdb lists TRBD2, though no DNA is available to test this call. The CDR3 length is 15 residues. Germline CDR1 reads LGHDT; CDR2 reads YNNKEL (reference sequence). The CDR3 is CASSLFGGATDTQYF.

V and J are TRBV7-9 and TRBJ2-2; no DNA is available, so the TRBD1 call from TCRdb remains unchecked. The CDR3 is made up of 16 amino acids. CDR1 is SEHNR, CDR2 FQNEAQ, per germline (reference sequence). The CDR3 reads CASSLESGGNTGELFF. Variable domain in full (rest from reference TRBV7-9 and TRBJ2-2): DTGVSQNPRHKITKRGQNVTFRCDPISEHNRLYWYRQTLGQGPEFLTYFQNEAQLEKSRLLSDRFSAERPKGSFSTLEIQRTEQGDSAMYLCASSLESGGNTGELFFGEGSRLTVL.

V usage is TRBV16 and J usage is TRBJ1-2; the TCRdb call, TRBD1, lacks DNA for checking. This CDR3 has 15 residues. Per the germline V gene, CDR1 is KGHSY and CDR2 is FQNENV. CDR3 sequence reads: CASSQSGQVAPGYTF.

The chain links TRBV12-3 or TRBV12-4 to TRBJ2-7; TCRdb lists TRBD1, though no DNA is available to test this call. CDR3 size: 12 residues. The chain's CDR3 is CASSPGVNEQYF.

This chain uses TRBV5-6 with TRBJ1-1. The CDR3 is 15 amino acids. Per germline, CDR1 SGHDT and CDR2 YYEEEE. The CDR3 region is CASSLAAGVWTEAFF.

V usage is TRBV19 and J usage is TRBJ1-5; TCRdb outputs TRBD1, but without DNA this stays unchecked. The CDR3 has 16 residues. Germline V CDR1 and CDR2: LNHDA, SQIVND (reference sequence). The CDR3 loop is CASSSHPGQGGQPQHF.

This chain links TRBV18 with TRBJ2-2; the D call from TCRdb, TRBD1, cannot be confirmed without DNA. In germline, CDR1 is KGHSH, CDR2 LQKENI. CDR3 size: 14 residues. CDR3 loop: CASSRDDDTGELFF.

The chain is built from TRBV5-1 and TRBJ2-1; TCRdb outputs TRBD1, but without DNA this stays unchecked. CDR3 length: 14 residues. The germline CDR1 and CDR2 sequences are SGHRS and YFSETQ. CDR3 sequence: CASRGQVTYNEQFF.

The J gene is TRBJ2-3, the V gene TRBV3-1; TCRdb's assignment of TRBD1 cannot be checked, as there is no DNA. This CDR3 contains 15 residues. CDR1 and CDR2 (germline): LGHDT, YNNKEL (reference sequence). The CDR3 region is CASSQQGALTDTQYF.

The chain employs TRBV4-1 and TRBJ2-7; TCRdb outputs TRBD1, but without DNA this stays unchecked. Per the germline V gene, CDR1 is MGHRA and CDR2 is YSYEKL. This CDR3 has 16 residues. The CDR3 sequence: CASSLLSRQDTYEQYF.

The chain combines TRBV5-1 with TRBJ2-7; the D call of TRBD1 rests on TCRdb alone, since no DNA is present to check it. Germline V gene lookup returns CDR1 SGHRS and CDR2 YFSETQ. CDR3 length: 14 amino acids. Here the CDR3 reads CASSPETGGNEQYF.

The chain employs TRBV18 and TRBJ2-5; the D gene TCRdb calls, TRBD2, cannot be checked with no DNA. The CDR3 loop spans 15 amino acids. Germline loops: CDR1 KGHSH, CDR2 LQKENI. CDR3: CASSRLGSGQETQYF.

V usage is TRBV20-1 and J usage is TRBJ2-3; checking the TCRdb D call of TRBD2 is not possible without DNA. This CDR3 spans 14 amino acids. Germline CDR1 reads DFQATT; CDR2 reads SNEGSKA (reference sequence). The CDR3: CSARLAGGRDTQYF.

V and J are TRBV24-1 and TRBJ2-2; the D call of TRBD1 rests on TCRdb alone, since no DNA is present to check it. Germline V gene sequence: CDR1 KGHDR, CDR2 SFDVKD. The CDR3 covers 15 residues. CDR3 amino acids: CATSDPGRDTGELFF.

This chain's CDR3 is CATSDSKPQNYNEQFF. The genes are TRBV24-1 and TRBJ2-1. Germline values: CDR1 KGHDR, CDR2 SFDVKD. The CDR3 runs 16 residues.

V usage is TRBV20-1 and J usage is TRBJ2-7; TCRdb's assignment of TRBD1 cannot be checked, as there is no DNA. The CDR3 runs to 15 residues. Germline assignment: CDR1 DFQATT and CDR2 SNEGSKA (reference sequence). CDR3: CSAREGTARSYEQYF.

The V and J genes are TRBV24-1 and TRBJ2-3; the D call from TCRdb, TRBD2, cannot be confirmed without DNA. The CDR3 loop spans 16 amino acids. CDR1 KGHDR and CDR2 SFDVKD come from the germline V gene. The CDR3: CATSDYSGGRTDTQYF.

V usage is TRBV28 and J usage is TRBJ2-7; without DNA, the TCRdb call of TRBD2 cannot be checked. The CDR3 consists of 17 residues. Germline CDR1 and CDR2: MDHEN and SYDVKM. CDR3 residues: CASSPLAGGSLSYEQYF.

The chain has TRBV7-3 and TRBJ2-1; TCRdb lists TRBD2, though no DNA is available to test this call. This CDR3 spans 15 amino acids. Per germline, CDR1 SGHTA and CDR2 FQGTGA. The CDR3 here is CASSLYSDWTGEQFF.

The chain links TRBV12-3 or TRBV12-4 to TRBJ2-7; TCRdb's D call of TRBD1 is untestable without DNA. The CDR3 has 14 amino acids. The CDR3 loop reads CASSLWDSHYEQYF.

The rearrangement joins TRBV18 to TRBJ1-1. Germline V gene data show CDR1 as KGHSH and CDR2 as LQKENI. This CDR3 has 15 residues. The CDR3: CASSPPGRGGTEAFF.

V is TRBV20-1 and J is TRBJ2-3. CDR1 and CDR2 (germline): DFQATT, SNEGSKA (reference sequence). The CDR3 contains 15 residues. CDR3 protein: CSANDPKSGTDTQYF.

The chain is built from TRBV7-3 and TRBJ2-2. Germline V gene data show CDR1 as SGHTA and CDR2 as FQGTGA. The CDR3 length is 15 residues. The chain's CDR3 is CASSRTIENTGELFF.

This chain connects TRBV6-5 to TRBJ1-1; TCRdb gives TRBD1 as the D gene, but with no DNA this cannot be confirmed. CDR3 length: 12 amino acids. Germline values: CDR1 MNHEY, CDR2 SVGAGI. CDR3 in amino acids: CASRPPGTEAFF.

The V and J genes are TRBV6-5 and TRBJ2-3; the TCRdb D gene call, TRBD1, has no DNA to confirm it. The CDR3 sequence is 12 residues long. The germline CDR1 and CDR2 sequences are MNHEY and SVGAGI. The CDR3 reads CATGLAADTQYF.

The CDR3 protein is CASSLRTHMNTEAFF. The chain carries TRBV7-9 and TRBJ1-1. The CDR3 is 15 residues long. Germline values: CDR1 SEHNR, CDR2 FQNEAQ (reference sequence). Based on the CDR3 plus reference TRBV7-9 and TRBJ1-1, the full variable domain is DTGVSQNPRHKITKRGQNVTFRCDPISEHNRLYWYRQTLGQGPEFLTYFQNEAQLEKSRLLSDRFSAERPKGSFSTLEIQRTEQGDSAMYLCASSLRTHMNTEAFFGQGTRLTVV.

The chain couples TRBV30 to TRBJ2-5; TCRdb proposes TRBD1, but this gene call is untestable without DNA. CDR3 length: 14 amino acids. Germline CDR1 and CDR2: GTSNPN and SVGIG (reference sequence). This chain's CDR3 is CAWRPPGAGETQYF.